This T cell receptor beta chain was profiled in a study of T cells expressing NK-cell markers. Comment on this clonotype: Its antigen is unidentified.

In germline, CDR1 is SEHNR, CDR2 FQNEAQ (reference sequence). The CDR3 runs 17 residues. Study findings and constraints: Leadership of the CD3+CD56-NKG2C+ fraction also belonged to these clonotypes in four donors.

TCRdb reprocessed the 5' RACE reads; each CDR3 protein has one entry and no DNA is given. The sample totals 250,000 to 300,000 distinct CDR3 sequences. The chain has TRBV7-9 and TRBJ2-1; TCRdb selects TRBD1, and the lack of DNA leaves this call unchecked. Sequencing was performed on blood T cells: a sorted CD56 or NKG2C T cell subset, CD4+ or CD8+ T cells, or bulk PBMC T cells (not recorded which). This clonotype was obtained from a woman between 18 and 70 years old in good health. The CDR3 region is CASSLLGVGREKNEQFF.